This TCR beta chain is from a study of shared clonotypes between healthy human individuals. Study-wide results and limits: It was the non-shared clonotypes that had lower generation probabilities than clonotypes shared by all four donors. The sole specimen, blood, was sampled, and tissue repertoires likely differ.

Sorted-subset replicate PCR reactions contained roughly 190 ng DNA, corresponding to about 30,000 T cell genomes. This table comes from immunoSEQ multiplex PCR, and its TCRdb copy is limited to in-frame clones, with some not included. This sample has about a million clones, with approximately 76% found just once. Trimming stripped 0 bases from V and 7 bases from J, with 13 bases between. Germline CDR1 is SGDLS and CDR2 is YYNGEE. This CDR3 spans 14 amino acids. With regard to this clone: No antigen is known for it.

This TCR was sampled from a man in his late teens or twenties in good health. V and J are TRBV9 and TRBJ1-2; D is undetermined. The sequenced material came from memory CD4+ T cells sorted from blood. This sample's subset: CD45RA-negative fraction. The CDR3 region has the DNA TGTGCCAGCAGCGTAGATTCCCGGACGGGTGGCTACACCTTC. Translated, it gives CASSVDSRTGGYTF.